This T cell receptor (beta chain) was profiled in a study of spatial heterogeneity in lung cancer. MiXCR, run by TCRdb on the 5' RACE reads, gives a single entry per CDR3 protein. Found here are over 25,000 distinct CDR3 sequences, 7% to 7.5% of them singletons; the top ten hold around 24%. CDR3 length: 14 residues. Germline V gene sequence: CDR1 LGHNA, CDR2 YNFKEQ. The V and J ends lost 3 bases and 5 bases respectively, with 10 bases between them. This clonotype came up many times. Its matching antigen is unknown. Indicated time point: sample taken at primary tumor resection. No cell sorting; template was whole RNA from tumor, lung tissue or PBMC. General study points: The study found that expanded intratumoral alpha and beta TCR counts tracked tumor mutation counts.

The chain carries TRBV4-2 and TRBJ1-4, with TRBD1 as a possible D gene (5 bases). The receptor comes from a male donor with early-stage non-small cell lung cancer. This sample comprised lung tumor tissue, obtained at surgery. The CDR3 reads CASSHRAANEKLFF. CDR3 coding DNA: TGTGCCAGCAGCCACAGGGCAGCAAATGAAAAACTGTTTTTT.